This TCR beta chain was recorded in a study of cytomegalovirus exposure and HLA in healthy donors. This clone was counted once. The antigen remains unidentified. The germline gene is not matched at one end of the junction; a read error may be the cause. Germline V lookup: CDR1 SGHDN, CDR2 FVKESK. This CDR3 is 14 amino acids long. Study-wide results and limits: Clonal expansion was found to be greater in HLA-associated TCR beta chains than in equally common others in a later analysis. The authors considered a cluster of highly shared sequence variants likely to be a sequencing artifact. The CMV antigen specificity of a few CMV-associated chains was confirmed through in vitro analysis.

The PCR used 60 Vbeta and 13 Jbeta primers. The table came from immunoSEQ multiplex PCR; TCRdb's copy has only in-frame clones and leaves some out. The table records 35,000 to 40,000 clones, 74% of them present only once. V is TRBV14 and J is TRBJ2-5; TRBD2 matches 7 bases. The end of the DNA aligns better with TRBJ2-7, so the J call may be wrong. The material sequenced was PBMCs. The TCR was taken from a man aged 30 to 45 in good health and CMV-seronegative. Here the CDR3 reads CATSRGGSGYEQYF. The CDR3 bases are TGTGCCACCAGCCGGGGCGGGAGCGGATACGAGCAGTACTTC.